This T cell receptor (beta chain) derives from a study of CXCR3-negative and CXCR3-positive naive CD8 T cells. Points from the study as a whole: TRB CDR3s of CXCR3-positive naive cells were more hydrophobic than those of CXCR3-negative naive cells. Comparably high diversity marked both naive subsets, whereas memory CD8+ cells had much lower diversity. Upon cryopreservation, CXCR3 expression partially decreased, and most assays used fresh PBMCs.

Points on this clonotype: Its antigen is unknown.

CDR1 is SEHNR and CDR2 is FQNEAQ in the germline V gene (reference sequence). CDR3 length: 13 amino acids. Among CD8+ T cells, naive ones were CD45RO-CCR7+CD27+CD95-. In preparing the TRB cDNA libraries, 5' RACE with UMI labels was used. TCRdb reprocessed the 5' RACE reads and stores each CDR3 protein as one record, lacking DNA. In all, the sample yields about 62,000 distinct CDR3 sequences. Sequenced material: naive CXCR3- CD8+ T cells from blood. Subset noted: CD45RO-CCR7+CD27+CD95- naive CD8+ T cells lacking CXCR3 (TNR3-). V gene TRBV7-9 combines with J gene TRBJ1-1. The source is a human donor in good health. Some clones in this sample may be carry-over from other donors' samples. CDR3: CASSLGSDTEAFF.